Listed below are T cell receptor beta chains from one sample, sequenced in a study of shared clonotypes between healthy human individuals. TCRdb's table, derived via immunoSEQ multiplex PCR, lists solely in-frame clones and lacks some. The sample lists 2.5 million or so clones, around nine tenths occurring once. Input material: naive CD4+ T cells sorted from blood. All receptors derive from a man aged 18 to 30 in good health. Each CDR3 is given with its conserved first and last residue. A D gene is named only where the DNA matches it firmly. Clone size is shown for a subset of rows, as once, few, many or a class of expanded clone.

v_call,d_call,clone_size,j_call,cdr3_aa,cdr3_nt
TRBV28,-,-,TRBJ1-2,CASGFGYGYTF,TGTGCCAGCGGCTTTGGATATGGCTACACCTTC
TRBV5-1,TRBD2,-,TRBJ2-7,CASSPGLAGFSYEQYF,TGCGCCAGCAGCCCTGGACTAGCGGGATTCTCCTACGAGCAGTACTTC
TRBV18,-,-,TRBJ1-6,CASSPGPENSPLHF,TGTGCCAGCTCACCGGGCCCGGAGAATTCACCCCTCCACTTT
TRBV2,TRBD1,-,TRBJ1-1,CASSWDRPNTEAFF,TGTGCCAGCAGTTGGGACAGACCGAACACTGAAGCTTTCTTT
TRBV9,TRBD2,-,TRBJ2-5,CASSPRGSGGLETQYF,TGTGCCAGCAGCCCACGTGGTAGCGGGGGGCTGGAGACCCAGTACTTC
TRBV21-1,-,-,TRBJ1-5,CASSPGDRASNQPQHF,TGTGCCAGCAGCCCGGGGGACAGGGCTAGCAATCAGCCCCAGCATTTT
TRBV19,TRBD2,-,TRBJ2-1,CASSPTSGTNNEQFF,TGTGCCAGTAGTCCGACTAGCGGAACTAACAATGAGCAGTTCTTC
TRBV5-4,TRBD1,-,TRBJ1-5,CASSWGGTVSNQPQHF,TGTGCCAGCAGCTGGGGGGGGACAGTTAGCAATCAGCCCCAGCATTTT
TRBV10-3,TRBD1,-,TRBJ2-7,CAISEWDRSSYEQYF,TGTGCCATCAGTGAGTGGGACAGGAGCTCCTACGAGCAGTACTTC
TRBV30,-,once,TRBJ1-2,CAWSGWSGYTF,TGTGCCTGGAGTGGTTGGAGCGGCTACACCTTC
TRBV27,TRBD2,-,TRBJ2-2,CASRLGLAGSGELFF,TGTGCCAGCAGACTGGGACTAGCGGGGTCCGGGGAGCTGTTTTTT
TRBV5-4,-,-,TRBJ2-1,CASSFGLDGYNEQFF,TGTGCCAGCAGTTTCGGACTGGACGGTTACAATGAGCAGTTCTTC
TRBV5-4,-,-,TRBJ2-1,CASSPRDSRNEQFF,TGTGCCAGCAGCCCCCGGGACTCGCGGAATGAGCAGTTCTTC
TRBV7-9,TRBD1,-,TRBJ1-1,CASSLGGQGFTFF,TGTGCCAGCAGCTTAGGGGGACAGGGTTTTACTTTCTTT
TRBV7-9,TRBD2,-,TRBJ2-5,CASSYVAGGQETQYF,TGTGCCAGCAGCTATGTAGCGGGAGGTCAAGAGACCCAGTACTTC
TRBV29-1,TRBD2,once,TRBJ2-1,CSVESSGGNYNEQFF,TGCAGCGTTGAATCCAGCGGGGGGAACTACAATGAGCAGTTCTTC
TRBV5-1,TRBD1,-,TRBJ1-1,CASREGQQYEAFF,TGCGCCAGCAGGGAGGGACAGCAGTATGAAGCTTTCTTT
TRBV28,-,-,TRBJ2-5,CASRLKIGTLYQETQYF,TGTGCCAGCAGATTAAAGATCGGGACACTGTACCAAGAGACCCAGTACTTC
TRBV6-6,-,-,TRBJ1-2,CASGRGEGYTF,TGTGCCAGTGGCAGGGGAGAAGGCTACACCTTC
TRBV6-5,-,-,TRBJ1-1,CASFRRGNTEAFF,TGTGCCAGTTTTCGGCGGGGGAACACTGAAGCTTTCTTT
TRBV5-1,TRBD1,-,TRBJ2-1,CASSLEQGSYNEQFF,TGCGCCAGCAGCTTGGAACAGGGGTCCTACAATGAGCAGTTCTTC
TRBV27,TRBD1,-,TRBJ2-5,CASSLSGTGGVETQYF,TGTGCCAGCAGTTTATCTGGGACAGGGGGTGTCGAGACCCAGTACTTC
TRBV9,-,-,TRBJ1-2,CASSVSHYGYTF,TGTGCCAGCAGCGTTAGCCACTATGGCTACACCTTC
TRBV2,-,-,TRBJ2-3,CASSSQIGSTDTQYF,TGTGCCAGCAGTTCTCAGATTGGGAGCACAGATACGCAGTATTTT
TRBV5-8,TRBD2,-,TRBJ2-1,CASSFSGRAPNEQFF,TGTGCCAGCAGCTTCTCCGGGAGGGCTCCCAATGAGCAGTTCTTC
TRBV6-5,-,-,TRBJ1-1,CASTGLRTGTEAFF,TGTGCCAGCACGGGATTGAGAACAGGGACTGAAGCTTTCTTT
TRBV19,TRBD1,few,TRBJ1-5,CASSLGQGLNQPQHF,TGTGCCAGTAGTCTCGGACAGGGGTTGAATCAGCCCCAGCATTTT
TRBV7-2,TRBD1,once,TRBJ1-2,CASSLVGTGGPGWYGYTF,TGTGCCAGCAGCTTAGTAGGGACAGGGGGCCCTGGGTGGTATGGCTACACCTTC
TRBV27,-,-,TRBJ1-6,CASSVGGYSSPLHF,TGTGCCAGCAGTGTGGGGGGATATTCTTCACCCCTCCACTTT
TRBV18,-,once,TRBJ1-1,CASSQVNTEAFF,TGTGCCAGCTCACAAGTGAACACTGAAGCTTTCTTT
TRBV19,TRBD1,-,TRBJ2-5,CASSARGETQYF,TGTGCCAGTAGCGCCAGGGGGGAGACCCAGTACTTC
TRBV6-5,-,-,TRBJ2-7,CASRTGGGGAYEQYF,TGTGCCAGCAGAACCGGGGGAGGGGGGGCCTACGAGCAGTACTTC
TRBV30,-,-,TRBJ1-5,CAWGTDSNQPQHF,TGTGCCTGGGGGACGGATAGCAATCAGCCCCAGCATTTT
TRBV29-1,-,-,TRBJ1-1,CSVERAQANTEAFF,TGCAGCGTTGAACGTGCCCAGGCGAACACTGAAGCTTTCTTT
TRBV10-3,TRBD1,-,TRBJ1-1,CAISKQGARDTEAFF,TGTGCCATCAGCAAACAGGGGGCGCGAGACACTGAAGCTTTCTTT
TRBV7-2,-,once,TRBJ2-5,CASSLLQGIQETQYF,TGTGCCAGCAGCTTACTCCAGGGAATCCAAGAGACCCAGTACTTC
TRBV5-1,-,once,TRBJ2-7,CASSSSGGLGEQYF,TGCGCCAGCAGCTCCTCGGGGGGCTTGGGGGAGCAGTACTTC
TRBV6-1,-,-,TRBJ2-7,CASSDRATFPYEQYF,TGTGCCAGCAGTGACAGGGCAACCTTTCCCTACGAGCAGTACTTC
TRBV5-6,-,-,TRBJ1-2,CASSVGTAYGYTF,TGTGCCAGCAGCGTCGGGACGGCTTATGGCTACACCTTC
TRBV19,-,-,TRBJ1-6,CASSTSMGPLHF,TGTGCCAGTAGTACCTCCATGGGACCCCTCCACTTT
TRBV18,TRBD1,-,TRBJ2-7,CASSPETGGRNEQYF,TGTGCCAGCTCACCAGAGACAGGGGGCAGGAACGAGCAGTACTTC
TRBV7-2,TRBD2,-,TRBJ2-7,CASSLTSEKYYEQYF,TGTGCCAGCAGCTTGACTAGCGAGAAGTACTACGAGCAGTACTTC
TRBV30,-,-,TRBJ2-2,CAWSGDSGELFF,TGTGCCTGGAGTGGAGACAGCGGGGAGCTGTTTTTT
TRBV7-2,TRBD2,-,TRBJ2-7,CASSLTSGAYEQYF,TGTGCCAGCAGTCTTACTAGCGGGGCCTACGAGCAGTACTTC
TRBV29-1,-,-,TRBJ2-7,CSVTRGAYEQYF,TGCAGCGTCACCAGGGGGGCCTACGAGCAGTACTTC
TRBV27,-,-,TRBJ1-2,CASSSPGYGYTF,TGTGCCAGCAGTTCCCCCGGCTATGGCTACACCTTC
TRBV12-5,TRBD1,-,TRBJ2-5,CASGSDRGETQYF,TGTGCTAGTGGTTCGGACAGGGGAGAGACCCAGTACTTC
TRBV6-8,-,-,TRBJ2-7,CASSCRVAYEQYF,TGTGCCAGCAGTTGCAGGGTAGCCTACGAGCAGTACTTC
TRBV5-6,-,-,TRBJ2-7,CASSFSLSYEQYF,TGTGCCAGCAGCTTCTCACTCTCCTACGAGCAGTACTTC
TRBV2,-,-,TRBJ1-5,CASCLGTNQPQHF,TGTGCCAGCTGCTTAGGGACTAATCAGCCCCAGCATTTT
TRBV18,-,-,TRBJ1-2,CASSPRDEGYGYTF,TGTGCCAGCTCACCACGGGACGAGGGGTATGGCTACACCTTC
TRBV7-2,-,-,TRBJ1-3,CASSSRTGNTIYF,TGTGCCAGCAGCTCAAGGACGGGAAACACCATATATTTT
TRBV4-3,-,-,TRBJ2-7,CASSQDLPGVADSSYEQYF,TGCGCCAGCAGCCAAGATCTACCGGGAGTAGCGGACAGCTCCTACGAGCAGTACTTC